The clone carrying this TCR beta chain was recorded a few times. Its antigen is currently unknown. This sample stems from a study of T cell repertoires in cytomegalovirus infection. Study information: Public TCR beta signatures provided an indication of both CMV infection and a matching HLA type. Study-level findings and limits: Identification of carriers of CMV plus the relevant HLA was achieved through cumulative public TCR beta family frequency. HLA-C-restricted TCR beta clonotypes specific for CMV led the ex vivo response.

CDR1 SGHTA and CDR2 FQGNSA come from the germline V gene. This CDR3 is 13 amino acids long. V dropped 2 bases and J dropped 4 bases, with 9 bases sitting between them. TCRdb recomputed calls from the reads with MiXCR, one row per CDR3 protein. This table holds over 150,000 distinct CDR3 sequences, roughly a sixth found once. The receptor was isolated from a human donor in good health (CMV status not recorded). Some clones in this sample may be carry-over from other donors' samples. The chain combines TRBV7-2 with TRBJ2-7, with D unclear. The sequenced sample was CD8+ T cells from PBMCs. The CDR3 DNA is TGTGCCAGCAGCTTATACAGACCTTACGAGCAGTACTTC. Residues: CASSLYRPYEQYF.